Listed below are T cell receptor beta chains from one sample, sequenced in a study of blood T cell repertoires in COVID-19. Sequencing was performed with immunoSEQ multiplex PCR; in TCRdb, only in-frame clones are kept and a portion is missing. The table shows around 110,000 clones, with 84% occurring only once. The sequenced material came from peripheral blood. The receptors stem from a woman between 55 and 75 years old with acute or convalescent COVID-19. CDR3s leave out the opening cysteine and the closing phenylalanine or tryptophan. Fields, in order: V gene, D gene, CDR3 protein. D genes are given only for firm matches.

v_gene: TRBV7-9; d_gene: -; CDR3aa: ASSLGGRSTDTQY
v_gene: TRBV5-1; d_gene: TRBD1; CDR3aa: ASSTGTASNTGELF
v_gene: TRBV7-9; d_gene: -; CDR3aa: ASTRATNEKLF
v_gene: TRBV21-1; d_gene: -; CDR3aa: ASSKGRGGAKNIQY
v_gene: TRBV27; d_gene: -; CDR3aa: ASSSRRDLRSYNEQF
v_gene: TRBV29-1; d_gene: TRBD1; CDR3aa: SVSTGVGEQY
v_gene: TRBV3-1/TRBV3-2; d_gene: TRBD2; CDR3aa: ASSQARDYHLNNEQF
v_gene: TRBV5-1; d_gene: TRBD2; CDR3aa: ASSAGGLYQETQY
v_gene: TRBV5-1; d_gene: -; CDR3aa: ASSSGAYFQETQY
v_gene: TRBV7-2; d_gene: -; CDR3aa: ASSLIPGSQGNTIY
v_gene: TRBV19; d_gene: TRBD2; CDR3aa: ASSQMAGGIYEQY
v_gene: TRBV21-1; d_gene: -; CDR3aa: ASSKAQDYEQY
v_gene: TRBV28; d_gene: -; CDR3aa: ASWSEQGGYTEAF
v_gene: TRBV3-1/TRBV3-2; d_gene: TRBD2; CDR3aa: ASSLSGSTGELF
v_gene: TRBV5-6; d_gene: TRBD2; CDR3aa: ASSPSGGLQETQY
v_gene: TRBV5-4; d_gene: TRBD2; CDR3aa: ASRSASGSTDTQY
v_gene: TRBV5-1; d_gene: -; CDR3aa: ASSLEVGTEAF
v_gene: TRBV2; d_gene: -; CDR3aa: ASSATGWGCT
v_gene: TRBV25-1; d_gene: -; CDR3aa: ASSNRDGQPQH
v_gene: TRBV19; d_gene: TRBD2; CDR3aa: ASSMGSGAQETQY
v_gene: TRBV15; d_gene: TRBD1; CDR3aa: ATSRDRGTGNQPQH
v_gene: TRBV19; d_gene: TRBD1; CDR3aa: ASRPTGGAGTEAF
v_gene: TRBV7-3; d_gene: -; CDR3aa: ASSLVRTDTQY
v_gene: TRBV18; d_gene: -; CDR3aa: ASSPGLATEAF
v_gene: TRBV6-1; d_gene: TRBD2; CDR3aa: ASSVGLAGVLAGTGELF
v_gene: TRBV12-3/TRBV12-4; d_gene: TRBD1; CDR3aa: ASGQGNWGKLF
v_gene: TRBV5-1; d_gene: TRBD2; CDR3aa: ASSQLTSGGTDTQY
v_gene: TRBV4-1; d_gene: -; CDR3aa: ASSQDWRGNSPLH
v_gene: TRBV5-1; d_gene: -; CDR3aa: ASSPNPGANEKLF
v_gene: TRBV19; d_gene: TRBD1; CDR3aa: ASSTGQGGQPQH
v_gene: TRBV4-2; d_gene: -; CDR3aa: ASSQDFLAGELF
v_gene: TRBV19; d_gene: -; CDR3aa: ASNGGANYGYT
v_gene: TRBV6-6; d_gene: TRBD1; CDR3aa: ASSAFRDRETGELF
v_gene: TRBV9; d_gene: TRBD2; CDR3aa: ASSPRLAGGQDTQY
v_gene: TRBV5-5; d_gene: TRBD2; CDR3aa: ASSFPSGGTYNEQF
v_gene: TRBV5-1; d_gene: TRBD2; CDR3aa: ASSLLLAGKAYEQY
v_gene: TRBV28; d_gene: TRBD1; CDR3aa: ASSVSGTGGEAF
v_gene: TRBV6-1; d_gene: -; CDR3aa: ASSEFAGSSTDTQY
v_gene: TRBV10-3; d_gene: TRBD1; CDR3aa: AISGDRGSNEQF
v_gene: TRBV9; d_gene: TRBD1; CDR3aa: ASSVGQGAVNNEQF
v_gene: TRBV7-7; d_gene: TRBD2; CDR3aa: ASSSLGLAGDVAGELF
v_gene: TRBV5-6; d_gene: TRBD1; CDR3aa: ASSRAGGSGNTEAF
v_gene: TRBV5-1; d_gene: -; CDR3aa: ASSLFFNTNTEAF
v_gene: TRBV20-1; d_gene: -; CDR3aa: SADGRAWAF
v_gene: TRBV7-2; d_gene: -; CDR3aa: ASSNRGLGINEQF
v_gene: TRBV19; d_gene: -; CDR3aa: ASMAGSAGPQH
v_gene: TRBV6-1; d_gene: TRBD1; CDR3aa: ASSEVWQGAQIFPGYT
v_gene: TRBV3-1/TRBV3-2; d_gene: -; CDR3aa: ASSLYGPRAAYNEQF
v_gene: TRBV2; d_gene: TRBD2; CDR3aa: ASRRLAVQETQY